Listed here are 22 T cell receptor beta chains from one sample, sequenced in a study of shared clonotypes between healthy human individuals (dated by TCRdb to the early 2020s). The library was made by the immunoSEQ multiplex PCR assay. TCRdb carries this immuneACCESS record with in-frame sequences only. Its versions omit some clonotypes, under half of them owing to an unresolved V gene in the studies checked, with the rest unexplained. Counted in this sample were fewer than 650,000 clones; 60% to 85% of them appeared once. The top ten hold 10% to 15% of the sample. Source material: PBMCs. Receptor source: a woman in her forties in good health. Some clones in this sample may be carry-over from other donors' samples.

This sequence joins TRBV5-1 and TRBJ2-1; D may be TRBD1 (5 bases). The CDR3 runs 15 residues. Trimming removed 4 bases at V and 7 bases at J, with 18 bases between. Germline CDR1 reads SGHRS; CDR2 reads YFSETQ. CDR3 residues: CASSMDTSRRNEQFF. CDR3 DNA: TGCGCCAGCAGCATGGACACCTCCCGAAGGAATGAGCAGTTCTTC.

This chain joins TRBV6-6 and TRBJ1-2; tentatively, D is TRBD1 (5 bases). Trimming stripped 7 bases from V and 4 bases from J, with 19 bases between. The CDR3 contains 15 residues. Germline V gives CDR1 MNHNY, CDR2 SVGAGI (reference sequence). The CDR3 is CASTPQAAGGYGYTF. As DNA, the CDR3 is TGTGCCAGCACTCCACAGGCCGCTGGGGGCTATGGCTACACCTTC.

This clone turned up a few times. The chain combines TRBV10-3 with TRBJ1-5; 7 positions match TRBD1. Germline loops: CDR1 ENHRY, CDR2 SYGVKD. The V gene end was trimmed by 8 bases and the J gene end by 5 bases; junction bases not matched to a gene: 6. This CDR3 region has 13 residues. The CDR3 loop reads CAICRDSDQPQHF. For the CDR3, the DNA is TGTGCCATCTGCCGGGACAGCGATCAGCCCCAGCATTTT.

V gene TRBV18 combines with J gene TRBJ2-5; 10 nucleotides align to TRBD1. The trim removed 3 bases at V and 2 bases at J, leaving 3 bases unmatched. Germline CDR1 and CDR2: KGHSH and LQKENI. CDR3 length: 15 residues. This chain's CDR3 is CASSPRQGAQETQYF. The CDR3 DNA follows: TGTGCCAGCTCACCCCGACAGGGGGCACAAGAGACCCAGTACTTC.

The CDR3 DNA reads TGCGCACAGGCCGGGAACAAAAATTTTAGCAATCAGCCCCAGCATTTT. Its translation is CAQAGNKNFSNQPQHF. This sequence joins TRBV10-1 and TRBJ1-5; possibly TRBD1 for D (5 bases). The CDR3 runs to 16 residues. Per the germline V gene, CDR1 is WNHNN and CDR2 is SYGVQD (reference sequence).

CDR3 sequence (DNA): TGTGCCAGCAGCTCCCCAGGGATACCCTCCTACGAGCAGTACTTC. The encoded protein is CASSSPGIPSYEQYF. The chain has TRBV11-1 and TRBJ2-7; D is perhaps TRBD1 (5 bases). The CDR3 runs 15 residues. V was cut by 4 bases and J by 0 bases, with 13 bases left in between. Germline assignment: CDR1 SGHAT and CDR2 FQDESV (reference sequence).

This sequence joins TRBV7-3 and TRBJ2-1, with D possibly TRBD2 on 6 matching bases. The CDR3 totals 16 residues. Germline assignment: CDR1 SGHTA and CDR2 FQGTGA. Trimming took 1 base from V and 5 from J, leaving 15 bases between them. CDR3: CASSLKSREWHNEQFF. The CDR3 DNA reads TGTGCCAGCAGCTTAAAGTCCCGGGAGTGGCACAATGAGCAGTTCTTC.

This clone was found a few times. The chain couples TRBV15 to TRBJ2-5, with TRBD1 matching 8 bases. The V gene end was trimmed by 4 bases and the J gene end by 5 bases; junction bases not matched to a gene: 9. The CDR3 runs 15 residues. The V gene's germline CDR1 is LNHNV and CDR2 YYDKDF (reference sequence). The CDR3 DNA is TGTGCCACCAGCAAGTTGACAGGGGTACTGGAGACCCAGTACTTC. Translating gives CATSKLTGVLETQYF.

CDR3 coding DNA: TGTGCCAGCAGCTGGTCCACTAGCGCCGGGGAGCTGTTTTTT. This encodes CASSWSTSAGELFF. The genes are TRBV5-8 and TRBJ2-2, with 7 bases fitting TRBD2. The CDR3 spans 14 residues. Germline V CDR1 and CDR2: SGHTS, YDEGEE. Losses at the gene ends were 3 bases for V and 6 bases for J; bases not matched to a gene: 5.

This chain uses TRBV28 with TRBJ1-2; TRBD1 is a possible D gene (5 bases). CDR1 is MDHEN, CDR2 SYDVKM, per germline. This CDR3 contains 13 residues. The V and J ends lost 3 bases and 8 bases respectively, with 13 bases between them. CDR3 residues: CASSLGQGIGYTF. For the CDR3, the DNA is TGTGCCAGCAGTTTGGGCCAGGGAATCGGCTACACCTTC.

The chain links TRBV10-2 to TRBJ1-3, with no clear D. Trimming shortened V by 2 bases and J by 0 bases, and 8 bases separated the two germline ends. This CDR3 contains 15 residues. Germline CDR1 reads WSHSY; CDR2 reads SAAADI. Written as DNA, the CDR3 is TGCGCCAGCAGTGAGACCCTATACTCTGGAAACACCATATATTTT. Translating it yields CASSETLYSGNTIYF.

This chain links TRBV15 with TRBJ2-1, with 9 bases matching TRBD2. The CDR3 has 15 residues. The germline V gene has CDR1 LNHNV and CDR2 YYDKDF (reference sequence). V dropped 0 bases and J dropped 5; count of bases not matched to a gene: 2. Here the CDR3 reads CATSRDLAGNNEQFF. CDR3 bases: TGTGCCACCAGCAGAGATCTAGCGGGAAACAATGAGCAGTTCTTC.

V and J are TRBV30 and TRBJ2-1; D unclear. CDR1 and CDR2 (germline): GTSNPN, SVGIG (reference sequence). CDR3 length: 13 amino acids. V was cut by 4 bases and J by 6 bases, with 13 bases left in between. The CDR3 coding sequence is TGTGCCTGGAACGCACGTTTGGGCAATGAGCAGTTCTTC. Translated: CAWNARLGNEQFF.

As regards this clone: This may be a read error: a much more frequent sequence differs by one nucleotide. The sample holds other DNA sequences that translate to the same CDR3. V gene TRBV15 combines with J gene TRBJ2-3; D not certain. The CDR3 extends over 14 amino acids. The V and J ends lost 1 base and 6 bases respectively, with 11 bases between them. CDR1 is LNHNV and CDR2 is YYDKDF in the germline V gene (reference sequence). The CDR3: CATSRGGIGDTQYF. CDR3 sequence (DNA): TGTGCCACCAGCAGAGGAGGTATAGGGGATACGCAGTATTTT. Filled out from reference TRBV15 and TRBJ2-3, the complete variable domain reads DAMVIQNPRYQVTQFGKPVTLSCSQTLNHNVMYWYQQKSSQAPKLLFHYYDKDFNNEADTPDNFQSRRPNTSFCFLDIRSPGLGDTAMYLCATSRGGIGDTQYFGPGTRLTVL.

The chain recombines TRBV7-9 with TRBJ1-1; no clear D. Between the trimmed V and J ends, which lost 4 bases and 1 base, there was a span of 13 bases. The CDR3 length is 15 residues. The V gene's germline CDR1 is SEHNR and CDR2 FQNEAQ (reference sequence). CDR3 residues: CASSSTRWGNTEAFF. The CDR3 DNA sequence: TGTGCCAGCAGCTCTACTCGCTGGGGGAACACTGAAGCTTTCTTT.

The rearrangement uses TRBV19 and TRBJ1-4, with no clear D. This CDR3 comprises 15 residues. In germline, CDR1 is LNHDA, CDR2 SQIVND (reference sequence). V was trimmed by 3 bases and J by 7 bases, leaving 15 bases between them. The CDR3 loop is CASSILKGRIEKLFF. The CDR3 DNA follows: TGTGCCAGTAGTATTTTGAAGGGAAGGATTGAAAAACTGTTTTTT. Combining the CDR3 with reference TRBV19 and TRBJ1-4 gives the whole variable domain DGGITQSPKYLFRKEGQNVTLSCEQNLNHDAMYWYRQDPGQGLRLIYYSQIVNDFQKGDIAEGYSVSREKKESFPLTVTSAQKNPTAFYLCASSILKGRIEKLFFGSGTQLSVL.

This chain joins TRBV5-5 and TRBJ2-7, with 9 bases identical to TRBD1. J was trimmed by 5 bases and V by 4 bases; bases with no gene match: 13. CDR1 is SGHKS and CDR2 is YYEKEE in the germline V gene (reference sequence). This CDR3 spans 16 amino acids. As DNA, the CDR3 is TGTGCCAGCAGCCCCCTAAGGGACAGGGCGTACCACGAGCAGTACTTC. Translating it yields CASSPLRDRAYHEQYF.

CDR3 sequence reads: CASNRAASHEQYF. In DNA, the CDR3 is TGTGCCAGCAATAGGGCGGCAAGCCACGAGCAGTACTTC. The chain links TRBV6-5 to TRBJ2-7, with D unresolved. The CDR3 has 13 amino acids. The V and J ends lost 7 bases and 5 bases respectively, with 15 bases between them. CDR1 is MNHEY, CDR2 SVGAGI, per germline.

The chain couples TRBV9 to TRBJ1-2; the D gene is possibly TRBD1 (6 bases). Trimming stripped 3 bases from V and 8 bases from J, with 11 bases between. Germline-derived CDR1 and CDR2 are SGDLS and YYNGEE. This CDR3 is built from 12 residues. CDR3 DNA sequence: TGTGCCAGCAGCGGGGGGGCGGACGGCTACACCTTC. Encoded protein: CASSGGADGYTF.

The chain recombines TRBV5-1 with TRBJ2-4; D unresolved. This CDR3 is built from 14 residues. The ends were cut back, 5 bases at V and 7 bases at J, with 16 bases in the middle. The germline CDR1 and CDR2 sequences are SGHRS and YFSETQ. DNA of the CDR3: TGCGCCAGCAGTCCGACCTGGGATCCGAACATTCAGTACTTC. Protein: CASSPTWDPNIQYF.

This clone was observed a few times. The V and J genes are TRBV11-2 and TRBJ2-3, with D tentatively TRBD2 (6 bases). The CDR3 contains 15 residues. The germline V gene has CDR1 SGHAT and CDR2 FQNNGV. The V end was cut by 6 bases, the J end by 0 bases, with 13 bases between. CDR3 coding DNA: TGTGCCAGCAGATCGGGACTGGTAAGCACAGATACGCAGTATTTT. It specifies CASRSGLVSTDTQYF.

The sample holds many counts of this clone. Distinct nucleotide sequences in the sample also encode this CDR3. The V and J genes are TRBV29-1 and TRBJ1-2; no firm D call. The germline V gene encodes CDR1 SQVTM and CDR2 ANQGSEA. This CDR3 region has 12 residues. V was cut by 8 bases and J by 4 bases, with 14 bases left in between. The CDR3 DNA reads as TGCAGCCCCGAAATGGTCCCCTATGGCTACACCTTC. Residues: CSPEMVPYGYTF.